This TCR beta chain was observed in a study of cytomegalovirus exposure and HLA in healthy donors. The PCR had 60 Vbeta and 13 Jbeta primers. Repertoires were generated with immunoSEQ multiplex PCR, while TCRdb's copy carries only in-frame clones and drops some. This sample's clone table lists about 140,000 clones. On this clone: What it binds is unknown.

Study-level points and caveats: In a later analysis, a missense DCLRE1C variant was linked to TCR beta V- and J-gene trimming. In an earlier analysis, productive rearrangement rates for most beta V segments clustered near 87% or 30%.

CDR1 and CDR2 from the germline V gene are SGHKS and YYEKEE (reference sequence). Deletions cut 4 bases from V and 8 bases from J, with 15 bases between. The CDR3 totals 13 residues. Sequenced input: PBMCs. The receptor's source is a man aged 35 to 55 in good health and CMV-seronegative. The chain links TRBV5-5 to TRBJ1-2; D call uncertain. The CDR3 DNA sequence: TGTGCCAGCAGCCCCTGGAGCACTGGAGGCTACACCTTC. Protein: CASSPWSTGGYTF.